These 22 T cell receptor beta chains originate from one sample sequenced in a study of blood T cell repertoires in COVID-19. Assay: immunoSEQ multiplex PCR; the TCRdb copy retains only in-frame clones and omits some. The repertoire holds approximately 190,000 clones, with roughly 84% as singletons. Sequenced material: peripheral blood. These receptor sequences come from a woman in her 40s who had recovered from COVID-19.

This sequence joins TRBV7-2 and TRBJ2-1, with TRBD1 matching over 8 bases. CDR3 length equals 14 residues. CDR1 and CDR2 (germline): SGHTA, FQGNSA. J lost 5 bases, V lost 1 base, and 1 base had no gene match. The CDR3 protein is CASSLGQGNNEQFF. The CDR3 bases are TGTGCCAGCAGCTTAGGACAGGGGAACAATGAGCAGTTCTTC.

This CDR3 reads CASSLGPGSRNTIYF. The DNA for the CDR3 is TGCGCCAGCAGCTTGGGACCGGGTTCGCGAAACACCATATATTTT. The rearrangement uses TRBV5-1 and TRBJ1-3; no clear D gene. The CDR3 has 15 residues. Trimming stripped 0 bases from V and 5 bases from J, with 12 bases between. CDR1 SGHRS and CDR2 YFSETQ come from the germline V gene.

J is TRBJ1-1 and V is TRBV19; D not certain. Germline V gives CDR1 LNHDA, CDR2 SQIVND (reference sequence). This CDR3 comprises 11 residues. Trimming took 7 bases from V and 2 from J, leaving 5 bases between them. Here the CDR3 reads CASTINTEAFF. CDR3 DNA sequence: TGTGCCAGTACCATTAACACTGAAGCTTTCTTT.

J is TRBJ1-1 and V is TRBV5-1, with D tentatively TRBD1 (6 bases). Trimming shortened V by 3 bases and J by 3 bases, and 12 bases separated the two germline ends. The V gene's germline CDR1 is SGHRS and CDR2 YFSETQ. The CDR3 length is 14 residues. The CDR3 protein is CASSSGQSYTEAFF. CDR3 coding DNA: TGCGCCAGCAGCTCCGGACAGAGTTACACTGAAGCTTTCTTT.

V usage is TRBV27 and J usage is TRBJ2-7; 12 nucleotides agree with TRBD1. Germline V gene data show CDR1 as MNHEY and CDR2 as SMNVEV (reference sequence). The CDR3 consists of 14 residues. The V gene end was trimmed by 2 bases and the J gene end by 6 bases; junction bases not matched to a gene: 2. The CDR3: CASSLGDRGLEQYF. The DNA of the CDR3 is TGTGCCAGCAGTTTAGGGGACAGGGGGCTCGAGCAGTACTTC.

This clone was seen just once. The V and J genes are TRBV29-1 and TRBJ2-1; TRBD1 aligns across 8 bases. V lost 3 bases to trimming and J lost 5 bases; unmatched junction nucleotides: 3. Germline CDR1 reads SQVTM; CDR2 reads ANQGSEA. The CDR3 loop spans 13 amino acids. CDR3 protein: CSVDRTGHNEQFF. CDR3 nucleotide sequence: TGCAGCGTTGACCGGACAGGGCACAATGAGCAGTTCTTC.

This sequence joins TRBV27 and TRBJ2-5, with 9 bases lining up with TRBD1. Germline-derived CDR1 and CDR2 are MNHEY and SMNVEV (reference sequence). The CDR3 loop spans 18 amino acids. Trimming removed 10 bases from V and 5 bases from J; junction bases left unmatched: 23. CDR3 in DNA: TGTGCCAAGAAAAGGCCAGCACCCCCACAGGGGGCACGGGAGACCCAGTACTTC. It yields the protein CAKKRPAPPQGARETQYF.

The chain has TRBV28 and TRBJ1-2, with 7 bases identical to TRBD1. From germline, CDR1 is MDHEN and CDR2 SYDVKM. This CDR3 region has 17 residues. V shed 6 bases and J 4 bases; nucleotides not matched to a gene: 17. CDR3 DNA sequence: TGTGCCAGCAGGACCGGGACAGTGGACCCCCTTGCCTATGGCTACACCTTC. Translation gives CASRTGTVDPLAYGYTF.

The chain joins TRBV15 to TRBJ1-3; 9 bases fit TRBD1. Trimming at V came to 6 bases and at J to 4 bases, leaving 10 bases not matched to a gene. In germline, CDR1 is LNHNV, CDR2 YYDKDF (reference sequence). The CDR3 contains 16 residues. For the CDR3, the DNA is TGTGCCACCAGTAGACAACAGGGGGCAGCGGGAAACACCATATATTTT. Protein sequence: CATSRQQGAAGNTIYF.

V gene TRBV5-1 combines with J gene TRBJ2-7; 12 nucleotides line up with TRBD2. V gave up 4 bases and J gave up 5 bases; unmatched junction bases: 7. The CDR3 totals 15 residues. Germline CDR1 and CDR2: SGHRS and YFSETQ. The CDR3 coding sequence is TGCGCCAGCAGCCCGACTAGCGGGAGTTTTCACGAGCAGTACTTC. Translation gives CASSPTSGSFHEQYF.

The rearrangement joins TRBV19 to TRBJ2-1; possibly TRBD2 for D (6 bases). This CDR3 contains 13 residues. Germline V gene sequence: CDR1 LNHDA, CDR2 SQIVND (reference sequence). Trimming removed 4 bases from V and 8 bases from J, with 12 bases in between. The CDR3 here is CASSSGTLDEQFF. The DNA of the CDR3 is TGTGCCAGTAGTAGCGGGACTCTCGATGAGCAGTTCTTC.

This clone was recorded a few times. The chain links TRBV18 to TRBJ2-1; D not resolved. The germline V gene has CDR1 KGHSH and CDR2 LQKENI. The V end lost 6 bases, the J end lost 4 bases, and 13 bases lay between the germline ends. The CDR3 runs 14 residues. Here the CDR3 DNA reads TGTGCCAGCTCCACGGAGTTCCAGTACAATGAGCAGTTCTTC. It codes for CASSTEFQYNEQFF.

The chain employs TRBV11-2 and TRBJ2-1, with 7 positions matching TRBD1. The CDR3 is 15 residues long. Germline V CDR1 and CDR2: SGHAT, FQNNGV. The trim removed 7 bases at V and 2 bases at J, leaving 8 bases unmatched. CDR3 sequence: CASNKGGAAYNEQFF. CDR3 coding DNA: TGTGCCAGCAACAAAGGGGGCGCGGCCTACAATGAGCAGTTCTTC.

V usage is TRBV14 and J usage is TRBJ1-6; D may be TRBD1 (5 bases). V shed 0 bases and J shed 0 bases, with 12 bases lying between them. Germline CDR1 is SGHDN and CDR2 is FVKESK. The CDR3 is 18 amino acids. The CDR3 here is CASSQERDASSYNSPLHF. For the CDR3, the DNA is TGTGCCAGCAGCCAAGAGCGGGACGCGAGCTCCTATAATTCACCCCTCCACTTT.

The chain joins TRBV18 to TRBJ1-5; maybe TRBD1 (6 bases). Trimming left V 2 bases short and J 5 bases short, with 19 bases between. The length of the CDR3 is 17 residues. Germline V lookup: CDR1 KGHSH, CDR2 LQKENI. The CDR3: CASSPKSGGGLDQPQHF. Here the CDR3 DNA reads TGTGCCAGCTCACCAAAGAGCGGGGGGGGGCTTGATCAGCCCCAGCATTTT.

The V gene is TRBV4-1, the J gene TRBJ2-2; a possible D gene is TRBD1 (6 bases). Deletions cut 0 bases from V and 0 bases from J, with 14 bases between. CDR3 length equals 18 residues. The germline V gene has CDR1 MGHRA and CDR2 YSYEKL. This chain's CDR3 is CASSQDRYRDTNTGELFF. The CDR3 coding sequence is TGCGCCAGCAGCCAAGATAGGTACAGGGACACGAACACCGGGGAGCTGTTTTTT.

The rearrangement links TRBV6-2 or TRBV6-3 to TRBJ1-2; 8 nucleotides agree with TRBD1. The V segment lost 6 bases and the J segment 2 bases; nucleotides outside the gene matches: 5. This CDR3 has 14 residues. Looked up from germline, CDR1 is MNHEY and CDR2 is SVGEGT. DNA of the CDR3: TGTGCCAGCAGCCGACAGGGGATAAACTATGGCTACACCTTC. Translating it yields CASSRQGINYGYTF.

This chain links TRBV30 with TRBJ1-2, with D tentatively TRBD1 (6 bases). This CDR3 region has 12 residues. The ends were cut back, 0 bases at V and 9 bases at J, with 11 bases in the middle. CDR1 is GTSNPN, CDR2 SVGIG, per germline (reference sequence). The CDR3 loop is CAWSVGGGRYTF. The CDR3 nucleotides are TGTGCCTGGAGTGTAGGGGGGGGTCGCTACACCTTC.

This clone occurred a few times. The chain uses TRBV3-1 (or the pseudogene TRBV3-2) and TRBJ1-1, with 8 bases identical to TRBD1. Germline V gives CDR1 LGHDT, CDR2 YNNKEL (reference sequence). Trimming cost V 7 bases and J 1 base; bases outside gene matches: 5. The CDR3 is 14 amino acids. CDR3 in amino acids: CASTDRGRNTEAFF. CDR3 nucleotides: TGTGCCAGCACAGACAGGGGAAGGAACACTGAAGCTTTCTTT.

CDR3 in amino acids: CASSYARGRNEQFF. The CDR3 coding sequence is TGTGCCAGCAGTTACGCCAGGGGGCGGAATGAGCAGTTCTTC. This chain links TRBV6-5 with TRBJ2-1; 8 bases align to TRBD1. The CDR3 spans 14 residues. Germline trimming cut 2 bases from V and 7 bases from J; bases unmatched to any gene: 4. The V gene's germline CDR1 is MNHEY and CDR2 SVGAGI.

The chain is built from TRBV9 and TRBJ1-4, with D possibly being TRBD1 (5 bases). The V end was cut by 1 base, the J end by 6 bases, with 13 bases between. The CDR3 sequence is 15 residues long. Looked up from germline, CDR1 is SGDLS and CDR2 is YYNGEE. The DNA of the CDR3 is TGTGCCAGCAGCGTATCCGGGGGAAGGGATGAAAAACTGTTTTTT. Protein sequence: CASSVSGGRDEKLFF.

The chain uses TRBV6-5 and TRBJ2-3; no clear D gene. The germline V gene has CDR1 MNHEY and CDR2 SVGAGI. The length of the CDR3 is 15 residues. The germline V and J ends were trimmed by 5 bases and 2 bases, with 14 bases remaining between them. The CDR3 DNA reads as TGTGCCAGCAGTCAATCAGCGAACCCCACAGATACGCAGTATTTT. Its protein is CASSQSANPTDTQYF.